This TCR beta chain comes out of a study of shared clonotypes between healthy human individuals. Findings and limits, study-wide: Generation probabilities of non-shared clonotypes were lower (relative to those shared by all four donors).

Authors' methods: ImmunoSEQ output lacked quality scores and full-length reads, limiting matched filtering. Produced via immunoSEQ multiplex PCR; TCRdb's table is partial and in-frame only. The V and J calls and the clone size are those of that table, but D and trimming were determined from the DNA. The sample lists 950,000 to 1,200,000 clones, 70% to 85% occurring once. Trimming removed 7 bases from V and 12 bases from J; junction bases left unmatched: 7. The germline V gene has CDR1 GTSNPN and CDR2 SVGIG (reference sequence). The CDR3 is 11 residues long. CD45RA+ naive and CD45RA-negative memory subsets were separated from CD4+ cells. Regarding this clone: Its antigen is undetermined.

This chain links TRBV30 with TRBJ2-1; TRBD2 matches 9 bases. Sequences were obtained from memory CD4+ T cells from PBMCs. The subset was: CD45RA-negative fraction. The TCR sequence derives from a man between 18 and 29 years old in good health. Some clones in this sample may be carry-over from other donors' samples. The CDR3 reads CAYGLARLQFF. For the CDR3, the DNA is TGTGCCTACGGACTAGCGCGGCTGCAGTTCTTC.